Here is one T cell receptor beta chain with its context. This clonotype showed up just a few times. The antigen it recognizes is unknown. No base quality information exists; no much larger clone differs at one position. The record originates from a study of T-cell memory formation after mild COVID-19 (dated by TCRdb to the early 2020s). A note on the overall study: TCR sequence clusters from the two donors were largely donor specific. Two young, previously healthy adult volunteers, one female and one male, were included in the cohort. In two donors, T-cell clones that expanded and contracted after mild COVID-19 were tracked by sequencing TCRalpha and TCRbeta repertoires over time. Overall study results and their limits: Whether the second-wave clones peaking on day 37 were SARS-CoV-2 specific was not confirmed. From day 15 to 85, contracting clones showed balanced CD4/CD8 phenotypes, whereas a second wave of clones that expanded from day 15 to 37 leaned towards CD4+. Some responding clones were found in pre-infection memory, which suggests that pre-existing cross-reactive memory T cells took part in the SARS-CoV-2 response. Only a couple of mild cases were covered by the study, and larger cohorts that include severe cases with pre-infection samples were considered necessary. Contracting CD4+ clones were located mainly in the CM and EM memory subsets, whereas CD8+ clones were found to be enriched in EMRA.

Sequencing was performed on an Illumina NovaSeq 6000. TCRalpha and TCRbeta cDNA libraries were built by 5'RACE with constant-segment primers, adding sample barcodes and unique molecular identifiers. RNA was extracted from every sample with Trizol reagent. The libraries were amplified in two PCR steps, and the second step added a second sample barcode and Illumina TruSeq adapters. The libraries were sequenced on an Illumina NovaSeq using 2 x 150 bp paired-end reads. For the original study's pipeline: Demultiplexing of reads and collapsing into UMI-guided consensus sequences were performed with migec v1.2.7. Using mixcr v2.1.11, the UMI consensuses were aligned to TRA and TRB V and J templates and assembled into clonotypes. A clonotype was counted as expanded or contracted only when both edgeR and NoisET called the clonotype significant, with the noise models trained on biological replicates. edgeR calls used a false discovery rate-adjusted p below 0.01 and a log2 fold-change threshold of 1. As an exploratory analysis of dynamics, PCA with hierarchical clustering was applied to max-normalized trajectories of the 1000 most abundant clonotypes. Each responding clone was given a CD4 or CD8 phenotype based on the CD4+ and CD8+ repertoires, which had been sequenced separately. The public reads were reanalyzed by TCRdb: fastp trimming at Q25, MiXCR alignment, in-frame beta chains only. A single entry per CDR3 protein holds the most common genes and DNA from its merged rows. In this record, the V and J calls reflect TCRdb's handling and not the investigators' own analysis. Counted in this sample were hundreds of thousands of distinct CDR3 sequences; about 20% of them appeared once. The ten largest make up under 8.5% of the sample.

V sheds 3 bases and J sheds 0 bases, leaving 10 bases between their ends. The CDR1 and CDR2 encoded by the germline V gene are SGDLS and YYNGEE. Taken from cysteine to phenylalanine, the CDR3 has 15 residues. Of all the DNA, just the CDR3 is kept, 45 bases in frame from base 1. PBMCs were isolated by Ficoll-Paque density gradient centrifugation. Sample: PBMCs or a T cell subset sorted from them (not recorded which). The source of this sequence is an adult woman who had mild COVID-19 (a few samples of this study predate the infection). The sample titles of this study are shuffled in the database, so cell type and time point are left out; the donor was told from shared clones. This receptor chain uses TRBV9 and TRBJ1-5; 5 matching bases give a weak D call of TRBD1. The CDR3 here reads CASSEGLYSNQPQHF. The DNA sequence reads TGTGCCAGCAGCGAGGGACTTTATAGCAATCAGCCCCAGCATTTT.